The 32 T cell receptor beta chains below come from one sample, sequenced in a study of control samples from healthy donors and cancer patients. The assay was immunoSEQ multiplex PCR, and TCRdb's table has in-frame clones only and misses some. Of tens of thousands of clones listed, less than 95% are singletons. The material sequenced was blood. The receptors derive from a man aged 60 to 69 in good health.

The chain combines TRBV6-2 or TRBV6-3 with TRBJ1-2, with TRBD1 matching 7 bases. There are 13 residues in the CDR3. V shed 6 bases and J 2 bases; nucleotides not matched to a gene: 3. Germline values: CDR1 MNHEY, CDR2 SVGEGT. The CDR3 nucleotides are TGTGCCAGCAGCCCGACAGGGAACTATGGCTACACCTTC. Translating it yields CASSPTGNYGYTF.

This rearrangement joins TRBV12-3 or TRBV12-4 to TRBJ1-1, with D hard to call. V lost 0 bases to trimming and J lost 1 base, with 3 bases between them. The CDR3 runs to 13 residues. CDR3 residues: CASSLAGNTEAFF. The CDR3 DNA reads as TGTGCCAGCAGTTTAGCGGGGAACACTGAAGCTTTCTTT.

This clone was seen once. V usage is TRBV18 and J usage is TRBJ1-1; D remains ambiguous. CDR3 size: 15 residues. V lost 1 base and J 1 base, leaving 10 bases between the germline ends. Germline CDR1 is KGHSH and CDR2 is LQKENI. The CDR3 DNA is TGTGCCAGCTCACCACTGTCGGGTGCGAACACTGAAGCTTTCTTT. It specifies CASSPLSGANTEAFF.

The chain recombines TRBV9 with TRBJ2-5, with 8 bases lining up with TRBD2. The germline CDR1 and CDR2 sequences are SGDLS and YYNGEE. The CDR3 totals 17 residues. With 3 bases clipped from V and 4 bases from J, the junction kept 14 bases outside the gene matches. CDR3 residues: CASSADPPGGLRETQYF. The CDR3, as DNA: TGTGCCAGCAGCGCCGACCCCCCGGGGGGGCTTCGAGAGACCCAGTACTTC.

The CDR3, as DNA: TGTGCCAGCAGAGGACAATTCTCTGGAAACACCATATATTTT. It codes for CASRGQFSGNTIYF. The chain carries TRBV25-1 and TRBJ1-3, with D possibly TRBD1 on 5 matching bases. CDR3 length: 14 amino acids. Per the germline V gene, CDR1 is MGHDK and CDR2 is SYGVNS. V was clipped by 6 bases and J by 0 bases, with 9 bases between them.

This rearrangement joins TRBV28 to TRBJ1-6; D uncertain. V gave up 5 bases and J gave up 6 bases, with 14 bases separating them. The CDR3 is 15 residues long. Germline-derived CDR1 and CDR2 are MDHEN and SYDVKM. The CDR3 DNA is TGTGCCAGCAGTACCACGCCGGGCCTTAATTCACCCCTCCACTTT. Translation gives CASSTTPGLNSPLHF.

This chain links TRBV7-2 with TRBJ2-5; D is perhaps TRBD2 (5 bases). V lost 0 bases to trimming and J lost 4 bases, with 9 bases between them. In germline, CDR1 is SGHTA, CDR2 FQGNSA. There are 14 residues in the CDR3. This chain's CDR3 is CASSLAGEGETQYF. As DNA, the CDR3 is TGTGCCAGCAGCTTAGCGGGCGAGGGAGAGACCCAGTACTTC.

This chain connects TRBV7-8 to TRBJ1-1; no clear D gene. V lost 4 bases, J lost 2 bases, and 8 bases lay in between. CDR1 is SGHVS, CDR2 FQNEAQ, per germline. CDR3 size: 13 residues. As DNA, the CDR3 is TGTGCCAGCAGCTATAGTGAAAACACTGAAGCTTTCTTT. Residues: CASSYSENTEAFF. Full variable domain (missing parts from reference TRBV7-8 and TRBJ1-1): GAGVSQSPRYKVAKRGQDVALRCDPISGHVSLFWYQQALGQGPEFLTYFQNEAQLDKSGLPSDRFFAERPEGSVSTLKIQRTQQEDSAVYLCASSYSENTEAFFGQGTRLTVV.

This clone was counted a few times. The CDR3 DNA reads as TGTGCCAGCAGTGCCTATTCTAGCGGGGGTCTAGATACGCAGTATTTT. This translates into CASSAYSSGGLDTQYF. The chain is built from TRBV6-1 and TRBJ2-3; 10 nucleotides match TRBD2. CDR1 MNHNS and CDR2 SASEGT come from the germline V gene. The trim removed 4 bases at V and 5 bases at J, leaving 9 bases unmatched. The CDR3 length is 16 residues.

The chain links TRBV30 to TRBJ1-2, with 8 nucleotides matching TRBD1. V shed 4 bases, J shed 1 base, and the junction held 11 bases outside the gene matches. Germline V CDR1 and CDR2: GTSNPN, SVGIG (reference sequence). The CDR3 sequence is 16 residues long. For the CDR3, the DNA is TGTGCCTGGATTCGTTCCGGGACAGGAGTTAACTATGGCTACACCTTC. Amino acids: CAWIRSGTGVNYGYTF.

The rearrangement joins TRBV6-5 to TRBJ1-1, with 9 bases lining up with TRBD1. Germline CDR1 is MNHEY and CDR2 is SVGAGI. J gave up 1 base and V 6 bases, and 6 bases lay outside the gene matches. The CDR3 consists of 15 residues. This CDR3 reads CASSKGTGPNTEAFF. The DNA for the CDR3 is TGTGCCAGCAGCAAGGGGACAGGGCCGAACACTGAAGCTTTCTTT.

The rearrangement links TRBV18 to TRBJ2-7, with D unclear. The V end was cut by 1 base, the J end by 3 bases, with 16 bases between. Germline V gene data show CDR1 as KGHSH and CDR2 as LQKENI. The CDR3 spans 16 residues. CDR3 DNA sequence: TGTGCCAGCTCACCACATACACTCTGTTCATTCTACGAGCAGTACTTC. It codes for CASSPHTLCSFYEQYF.

V usage is TRBV10-3 and J usage is TRBJ2-3; 10 nucleotides match TRBD2. The germline gives CDR1 ENHRY, CDR2 SYGVKD. The CDR3 length is 15 residues. Trimming took 9 bases from V and 10 from J; bases not matched to a gene: 16. For the CDR3, the DNA is TGTGCCATTAGACCGGGACTAGCGCGGGAAGGAGCGCAGTATTTT. Translating it yields CAIRPGLAREGAQYF.

The chain employs TRBV6-5 and TRBJ2-1, with unresolved D. Germline V gene sequence: CDR1 MNHEY, CDR2 SVGAGI. V shed 6 bases and J shed 8 bases, with 14 bases lying between them. The CDR3 is 13 residues long. The CDR3 bases are TGTGCCAGCAGAGAGACCGTGGTGGATGAGCAGTTCTTC. This codes for CASRETVVDEQFF.

V gene TRBV6-5 combines with J gene TRBJ1-1; D may be TRBD1 (5 bases). Germline CDR1 reads MNHEY; CDR2 reads SVGAGI. V lost 5 bases and J lost 10, with 23 bases in between. The CDR3 covers 15 residues. CDR3 DNA: TGTGCCAGCAGTCCGATCTCGGGACTCTCTAGCGGAGCTTTCTTT. Protein: CASSPISGLSSGAFF.

The chain joins TRBV18 to TRBJ2-1; 9 bases align to TRBD1. Trimming took 3 bases from V and 0 from J; bases not matched to a gene: 6. This CDR3 is built from 17 residues. Germline V gene data show CDR1 as KGHSH and CDR2 as LQKENI. The CDR3: CASSPGQGHSSYNEQFF. CDR3 bases: TGTGCCAGCTCACCCGGACAGGGGCACAGCTCCTACAATGAGCAGTTCTTC.

This clone appeared once. The chain is built from TRBV13 and TRBJ1-4; 8 nucleotides match TRBD1. The CDR3 is 14 amino acids. V lost 5 bases and J lost 7; bases outside the gene matches: 6. CDR1 and CDR2 (germline): PRHDT, FYEKMQ (reference sequence). This CDR3 is CASSRDRKIEKLFF. The CDR3 DNA sequence: TGTGCCAGCAGCCGGGACAGGAAGATTGAAAAACTGTTTTTT.

The V and J genes are TRBV7-9 and TRBJ2-3, with 10 bases fitting TRBD2. Germline V gene sequence: CDR1 SEHNR, CDR2 FQNEAQ (reference sequence). V was clipped by 0 bases and J by 6 bases; unmatched bases: 9. CDR3 length equals 17 residues. CDR3 sequence reads: CASSLARGAGGTDTQYF. CDR3 DNA: TGTGCCAGCAGCTTAGCTAGAGGAGCGGGGGGGACCGATACGCAGTATTTT.

The gene calls are TRBV4-1 and TRBJ2-7; 8 bases line up with TRBD1. The V segment lost 3 bases and the J segment 6 bases; nucleotides outside the gene matches: 7. The CDR3 spans 14 residues. Germline-derived CDR1 and CDR2 are MGHRA and YSYEKL. The CDR3 here is CASSQSGQVPEQYF. The CDR3, as DNA: TGCGCCAGCAGCCAGTCGGGACAGGTTCCCGAGCAGTACTTC.

V and J are TRBV5-1 and TRBJ2-1, with D perhaps being TRBD1 or TRBD2 (6 bases each). V shed 5 bases and J shed 2 bases, with 29 bases lying between them. CDR1 is SGHRS, CDR2 YFSETQ, per germline. The CDR3 contains 20 residues. This CDR3 is CASRPEGEPTLSSPYNEQFF. The CDR3 bases are TGCGCCAGCAGACCGGAGGGGGAACCGACCCTCTCTTCTCCCTACAATGAGCAGTTCTTC. Based on the CDR3 plus reference TRBV5-1 and TRBJ2-1, the full variable domain is KAGVTQTPRYLIKTRGQQVTLSCSPISGHRSVSWYQQTPGQGLQFLFEYFSETQRNKGNFPGRFSGRQFSNSRSEMNVSTLELGDSALYLCASRPEGEPTLSSPYNEQFFGPGTRLTVL.

This chain connects TRBV10-1 to TRBJ1-5, with TRBD1 as a possible D gene (6 bases). Trimming pared 11 bases from V and 3 bases from J, leaving 29 bases between. Germline CDR1 is WNHNN and CDR2 is SYGVQD (reference sequence). CDR3 length: 18 residues. CDR3 amino acids: CAPRGRGGIVEANQPQHF. The DNA for the CDR3 is TGCGCCCCCCGCGGGAGGGGGGGGATAGTAGAGGCCAATCAGCCCCAGCATTTT.

This sequence joins TRBV5-1 and TRBJ2-2, with TRBD1 matching 7 bases. The CDR3 is 14 amino acids. Trimming took 0 bases from V and 7 from J; bases not matched to a gene: 3. From germline, CDR1 is SGHRS and CDR2 YFSETQ. The CDR3, as DNA: TGCGCCAGCAGCTTGGGACAGGGTGTCGGGGAGCTGTTTTTT. Its translation: CASSLGQGVGELFF.

This chain links TRBV15 with TRBJ1-2, with D perhaps matching TRBD1 (5 bases). Between the trimmed V and J ends, which lost 7 bases and 2 bases, there was a span of 14 bases. Germline CDR1 and CDR2: LNHNV and YYDKDF (reference sequence). The CDR3 extends over 14 amino acids. In nucleotides, the CDR3 is TGTGCCACCACCCTTCAGGCAGGGAACTATGGCTACACCTTC. Protein: CATTLQAGNYGYTF.

The chain is built from TRBV27 and TRBJ1-2; 8 bases line up with TRBD1. CDR1 is MNHEY, CDR2 SMNVEV, per germline (reference sequence). V shed 5 bases, J shed 4 bases, and the junction held 9 bases outside the gene matches. The CDR3 extends over 15 amino acids. The CDR3 loop reads CASSLSRTGIYGYTF. CDR3 coding DNA: TGTGCCAGCAGTCTTTCCCGGACAGGGATCTATGGCTACACCTTC.

The V call is TRBV6-5, the J call TRBJ1-4; D not resolved. V gave up 0 bases and J gave up 1 base, with 0 bases separating them. Germline values: CDR1 MNHEY, CDR2 SVGAGI. The CDR3 extends over 13 amino acids. In DNA form, the CDR3 reads TGTGCCAGCAGTTACTCAACTAATGAAAAACTGTTTTTT. Protein sequence: CASSYSTNEKLFF.

The V and J genes are TRBV5-5 and TRBJ1-6; TRBD1 aligns across 9 bases. CDR1 SGHKS and CDR2 YYEKEE come from the germline V gene (reference sequence). V shed 4 bases, J shed 9 bases, and the junction held 5 bases outside the gene matches. This CDR3 region has 14 residues. The CDR3 reads CASSPGQGGSPLHF. The CDR3 nucleotides are TGTGCCAGCAGCCCGGGACAGGGAGGTTCACCCCTCCACTTT. Variable domain in full (rest from reference TRBV5-5 and TRBJ1-6): DAGVTQSPTHLIKTRGQQVTLRCSPISGHKSVSWYQQVLGQGPQFIFQYYEKEERGRGNFPDRFSARQFPNYSSELNVNALLLGDSALYLCASSPGQGGSPLHFGNGTRLTVT.

The CDR3 coding sequence is TGTGCCTGTGGACCGGGACATTCGAACACTGAAGCTTTCTTT. It encodes CACGPGHSNTEAFF. This sequence joins TRBV30 and TRBJ1-1; weak D call: TRBD1 (6 bases). The CDR3 sequence is 14 residues long. V was shortened by 6 bases and J by 1 base, with 15 bases between the two germline ends. Per the germline V gene, CDR1 is GTSNPN and CDR2 is SVGIG (reference sequence).

This rearrangement joins TRBV5-4 to TRBJ2-7; perhaps TRBD1 as D (6 bases). CDR1 SGHNT and CDR2 YYREEE come from the germline V gene (reference sequence). This CDR3 is 13 amino acids long. V was pared by 2 bases and J by 3 bases, with 9 bases between. CDR3: CASSFGQNYEQYF. CDR3 DNA: TGTGCCAGCAGCTTTGGACAGAACTACGAGCAGTACTTC. The whole variable domain, filled in from reference TRBV5-4 and TRBJ2-7, reads ETGVTQSPTHLIKTRGQQVTLRCSSQSGHNTVSWYQQALGQGPQFIFQYYREEENGRGNFPPRFSGLQFPNYSSELNVNALELDDSALYLCASSFGQNYEQYFGPGTRLTVT.

The gene calls are TRBV7-8 and TRBJ1-2; the D is unclear. From germline, CDR1 is SGHVS and CDR2 FQNEAQ. CDR3 size: 15 residues. V shed 1 base and J shed 3 bases, with 12 bases lying between them. The CDR3 loop is CASSLVPGPDYGYTF. For the CDR3, the DNA is TGTGCCAGCAGCTTAGTACCAGGCCCAGACTATGGCTACACCTTC.

The V and J genes are TRBV18 and TRBJ1-1; 8 nucleotides align to TRBD1. The CDR3 contains 16 residues. Losses at the gene ends were 3 bases for V and 3 bases for J; bases not matched to a gene: 9. Germline V gene lookup returns CDR1 KGHSH and CDR2 LQKENI. The DNA of the CDR3 is TGTGCCAGCTCACCTAGGATAACAGGGGGTTACACTGAAGCTTTCTTT. It specifies CASSPRITGGYTEAFF.

The chain has TRBV9 and TRBJ1-1, with D perhaps TRBD1 (6 bases). Per germline, CDR1 SGDLS and CDR2 YYNGEE. V lost 4 bases and J lost 1, with 11 bases in between. There are 14 residues in the CDR3. The CDR3 region is CASSIGGGNTEAFF. CDR3 DNA sequence: TGTGCCAGCAGCATAGGGGGTGGGAACACTGAAGCTTTCTTT. The full variable domain, its missing parts supplied by reference TRBV9 and TRBJ1-1, is DSGVTQTPKHLITATGQRVTLRCSPRSGDLSVYWYQQSLDQGLQFLIQYYNGEERAKGNILERFSAQQFPDLHSELNLSSLELGDSALYFCASSIGGGNTEAFFGQGTRLTVV.

The chain carries TRBV18 and TRBJ2-5; D tentatively reads TRBD1 or TRBD2 (5 bases each). V was cut by 6 bases and J by 2 bases, with 16 bases left in between. This CDR3 contains 15 residues. Germline V gene sequence: CDR1 KGHSH, CDR2 LQKENI. The CDR3 DNA sequence: TGTGCCAGCTCTACGGGGACGGAATCACAAGAGACCCAGTACTTC. Translated: CASSTGTESQETQYF.